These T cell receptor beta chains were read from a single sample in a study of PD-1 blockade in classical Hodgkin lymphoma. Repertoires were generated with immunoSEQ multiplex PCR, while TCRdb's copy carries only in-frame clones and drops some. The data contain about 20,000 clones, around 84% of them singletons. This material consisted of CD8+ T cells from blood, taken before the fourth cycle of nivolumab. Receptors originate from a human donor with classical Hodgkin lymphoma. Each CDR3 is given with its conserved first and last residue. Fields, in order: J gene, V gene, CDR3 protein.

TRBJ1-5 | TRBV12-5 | CASGPTGNNQPQHF
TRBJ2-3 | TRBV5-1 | CASSLDPTSRRGADTQYF
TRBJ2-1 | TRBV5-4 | CASSLGTGEQFF
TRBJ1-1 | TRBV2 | CASRTFTEAFF
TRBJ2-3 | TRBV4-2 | CASSPQGNTDTQYF
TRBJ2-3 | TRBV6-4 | CASSDSGLGFADTQYF
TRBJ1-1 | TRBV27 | CASSYWGEAEAFF
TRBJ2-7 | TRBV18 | CASSPAGSSYEQYF
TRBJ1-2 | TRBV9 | CASSVVRPTAAYGYTF
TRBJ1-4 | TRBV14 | CASSQDWTGSNEKLFF
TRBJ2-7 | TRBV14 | CASSHLHSAVSYEQYF
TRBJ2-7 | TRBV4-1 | CASSPPWGGGGPYEQYF
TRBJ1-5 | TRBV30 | CAWSAGQGNQPQHF
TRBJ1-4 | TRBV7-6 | CASSLETDDNEKLFF
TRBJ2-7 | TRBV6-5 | CASSPGQGGWYEQYF
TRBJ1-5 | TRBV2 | CASRGRTGGGNQPQHF